This record looks at one T cell receptor beta chain sequence and its context. Germline V gene data show CDR1 as SGHTA and CDR2 as FQGNSA. CDR3 length: 16 residues. The V and J ends lost 5 bases and 7 bases respectively, with 18 bases between them. One entry per CDR3 protein results from TCRdb running MiXCR on the RT-PCR reads. The table includes around 790,000 distinct CDR3 sequences, approximately 22% detected once. This sample was taken from a study of response to subunit inactivated influenza vaccine. This sample comprised PBMCs from blood, obtained about 5 days after vaccination. This clonotype was obtained from a man over 45 who received an inactivated influenza vaccine. The chain couples TRBV7-2 to TRBJ1-6, with a possible D match to TRBD1 (6 bases). CDR3 residues: CASSAITGGRNSPLHF. The DNA for the CDR3 is TGTGCCAGCAGCGCAATAACCGGGGGGCGGAATTCACCCCTCCACTTT.